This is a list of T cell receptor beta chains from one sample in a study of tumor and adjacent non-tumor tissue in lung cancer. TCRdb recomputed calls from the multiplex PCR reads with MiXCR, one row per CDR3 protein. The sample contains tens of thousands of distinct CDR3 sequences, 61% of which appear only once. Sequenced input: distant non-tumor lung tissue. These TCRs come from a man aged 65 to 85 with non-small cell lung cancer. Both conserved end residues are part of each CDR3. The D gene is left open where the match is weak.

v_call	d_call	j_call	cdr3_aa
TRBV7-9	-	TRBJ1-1	CASSLAGIGVNTEAFF
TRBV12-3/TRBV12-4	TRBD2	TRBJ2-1	CASSFGRGGLGEQFF
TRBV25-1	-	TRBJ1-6	CASETGTDSSPLHF
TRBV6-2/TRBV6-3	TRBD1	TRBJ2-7	CASRPPGQGGEQYF
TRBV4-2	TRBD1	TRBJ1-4	CARSRGDSGEKLFF
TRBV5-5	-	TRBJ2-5	CASSMKWTGWETQYF
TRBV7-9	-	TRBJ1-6	CASSLASSPNSPLHF
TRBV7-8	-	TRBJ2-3	CATSSRRSSSTDTQYF
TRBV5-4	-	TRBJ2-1	CASSRASVGEYNEQFF
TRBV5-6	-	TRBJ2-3	CASSSLIRRGSTDTQYF
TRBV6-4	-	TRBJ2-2	CVNSTNTGELFF
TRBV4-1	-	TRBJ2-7	CASSQVPGQGDYKQYF
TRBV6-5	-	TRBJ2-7	CVSRVGQIPYEQYF
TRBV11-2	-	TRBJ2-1	CASSLRTSLYNEQLF
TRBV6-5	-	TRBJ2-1	CASKRDHYIEQFF
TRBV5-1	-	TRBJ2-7	CASSLAISSRDYEQYF
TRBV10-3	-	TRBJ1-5	CVTDSGAGEQPQHF
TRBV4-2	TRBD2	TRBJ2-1	CAGRSLAGAGNEQFF
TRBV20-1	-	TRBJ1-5	CSAPTGGISQPQHF
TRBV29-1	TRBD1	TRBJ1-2	CSVGRQGTNYGYTF
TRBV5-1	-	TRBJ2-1	CASRSQPGHGYNEQFF
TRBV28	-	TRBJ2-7	CATARPSYDQCF
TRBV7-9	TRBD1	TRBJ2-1	CASNLGQGVLDEQFF
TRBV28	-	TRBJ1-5	CASSLDQGQQPQHF
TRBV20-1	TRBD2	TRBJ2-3	CSARERGGPDTQYF
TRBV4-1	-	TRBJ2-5	CASSPGSKETQYF
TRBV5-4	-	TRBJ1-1	CASSRGARERIDTEAFF
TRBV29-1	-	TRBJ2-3	CSAIQGVSTRGLIGTDTQYF
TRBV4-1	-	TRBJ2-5	CANSQGDETQYF
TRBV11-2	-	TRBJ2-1	CAGSFLGGIEQFF
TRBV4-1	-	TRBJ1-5	CASSQDQGNSNQPQHF
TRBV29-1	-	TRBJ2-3	CSSRGGFGKDTQYF
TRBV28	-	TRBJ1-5	CASSLRRYGQPQHF
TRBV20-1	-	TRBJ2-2	CSARARGGSTGELFF
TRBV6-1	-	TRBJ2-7	CASSGDESLSYSYEQYF
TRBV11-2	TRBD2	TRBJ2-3	CTSSLLLADQYF
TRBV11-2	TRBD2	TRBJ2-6	CASGSRGGSAGVNVLTF
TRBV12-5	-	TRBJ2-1	CASLPGLLYNEQFF
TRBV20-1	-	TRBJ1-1	CSATGEQNTEAFF
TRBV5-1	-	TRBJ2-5	CASSLARGHQEIQYF
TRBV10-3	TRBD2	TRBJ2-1	CAAGVKGSGANEQFF
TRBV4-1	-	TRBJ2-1	CASSQVEGRQSEQFF
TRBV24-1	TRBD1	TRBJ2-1	CATSGFQGAKYNEQFF
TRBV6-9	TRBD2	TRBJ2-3	CASINRDGRSDTQYF
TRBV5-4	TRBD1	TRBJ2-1	CASSPGTGGKYNEQFF
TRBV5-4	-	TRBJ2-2	CASSLLERELFF
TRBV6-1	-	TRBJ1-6	CANSGVGRHSPLHF
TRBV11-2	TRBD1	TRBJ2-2	CASSLLGQGAGELLF
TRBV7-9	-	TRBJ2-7	CAGMGGYEQYF
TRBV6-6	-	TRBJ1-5	CASSFSNQPQHF
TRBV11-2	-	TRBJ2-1	CARSSRHGAYSEQFF